This TCR beta chain was identified in a study of blood T cell repertoires in COVID-19. Study-wide background: Italy, Spain and the United States were the sources of the convalescent and acute COVID-19 samples.

Germline V gene sequence: CDR1 SGDLS, CDR2 YYNGEE. This CDR3 spans 14 amino acids. The V gene lost 3 bases and the J gene lost 3 bases, with 10 bases spanning the gap. Per the authors' pipeline: Reference gene primer amplification gave estimated nucleated cell counts. Profiled with immunoSEQ multiplex PCR; TCRdb holds only in-frame clones, not every one. The V and J calls and the clone size are those of that table, but D and trimming were determined from the DNA. The table shows about 210,000 clones, with under 90% occurring only once. This chain links TRBV9 with TRBJ1-5; TRBD1 is a possible D gene (5 bases). The TCR sequence derives from a woman aged 40 to 55 with active or convalescent COVID-19. The sample consisted of peripheral blood. CDR3 residues: CASSEGLTNQPQHF. The CDR3 bases are TGTGCCAGCAGCGAGGGACTCACCAATCAGCCCCAGCATTTT.